This is a list of T cell receptor beta chains from one sample in a study of CXCR3-negative and CXCR3-positive naive CD8 T cells. From its re-call of the 5' RACE reads, TCRdb lists each CDR3 protein once, without DNA. Its table records approximately 100,000 distinct CDR3 sequences. Sequencing was done on a sample of naive CXCR3+ CD8+ T cells from blood. These receptors all come from a human donor in good health. Some clones in this sample may be carry-over from other donors' samples. Each CDR3 is given with its conserved first and last residue.

>14|TRBV4-3|TRBJ2-7
CASSQDFLAGEQYF
>15|TRBV7-8|TRBJ1-1
CASSLALTENTEAFF
>16|TRBV12-3/TRBV12-4|TRBJ2-5
CASSLLTSEGRETQYF
>12|TRBV15|TRBJ2-7
CATSWTGEEQYF
>16|TRBV27|TRBJ1-5
CASSLYTGGGNQPQHF
>14|TRBV27|TRBJ2-7
CASSLSAGAYEQYF
>18|TRBV28|TRBJ1-2
CASSLLPGEGMLVLGYTF
>15|TRBV11-2|TRBJ2-6
CASILQSSGANVLTF
>14|TRBV12-5|TRBJ2-7
CASGPGPSKGEQYF
>13|TRBV29-1|TRBJ2-7
CSVEKGQPYEQYF
>18|TRBV6-5|TRBJ2-3
CASSYSSTGDKGTDTQYF
>16|TRBV7-9|TRBJ2-5
CASSPPETAVQETQYF
>14|TRBV12-5|TRBJ2-1
CASGTRTGYNEQFF
>15|TRBV7-7|TRBJ2-7
CASSRGQASSYEQYF
>13|TRBV28|TRBJ1-4
CASSLNRLEKLFF
>14|TRBV7-9|TRBJ1-5
CASSGRENNQPQHF
>11|TRBV29-1|TRBJ1-1
CSAQTLTEAFF
>15|TRBV12-3/TRBV12-4|TRBJ2-7
CASSPPGVGAHEQYF
>14|TRBV12-5|TRBJ1-2
CASGPNKDGTGYTF
>19|TRBV27|TRBJ2-1
CASSLSAGTGGAWLNEQFF
>13|TRBV28|TRBJ2-2
CASSWDADSERFF
>16|TRBV20-1|TRBJ1-2
CSARARRGALVYGYTF
>15|TRBV15|TRBJ2-1
CATSRNGDPYNEQFF
>17|TRBV6-5|TRBJ2-5
CASSYSALVGRQETQYF
>16|TRBV7-9|TRBJ1-2
CASSLGEGAADDGYTF
>13|TRBV7-6|TRBJ2-3
CASSLEGTDTQYF
>17|TRBV20-1|TRBJ2-5
CSARVAEPLANQETQYF
>18|TRBV7-2|TRBJ2-3
CASSLDEFSGAGTDTQYF
>16|TRBV4-2|TRBJ2-1
CASSQGDPGTYNEQFF
>15|TRBV14|TRBJ2-7
CASSQSGTGGYEQYF
>11|TRBV29-1|TRBJ2-7
CSGTGPYEQYF
>15|TRBV24-1|TRBJ2-2
CATSHGLGETGELFF
>16|TRBV11-2|TRBJ2-2
CASSLGFRGNTGELFF
>13|TRBV7-9|TRBJ2-7
CASRSGRAYEQYF
>15|TRBV5-1|TRBJ2-2
CASSTGQGHTGELFF
>11|TRBV7-3|TRBJ2-5
CASSGRETQCF
>12|TRBV6-1|TRBJ1-1
CATNRGGTEAFF
>14|TRBV12-3/TRBV12-4|TRBJ2-5
CASKAAGGQETQYF
>12|TRBV7-9|TRBJ1-1
CASSQGSTEAFF
>14|TRBV7-9|TRBJ2-1
CASKRGSSYNEQFF
>14|TRBV7-2|TRBJ1-5
CASSLEQGNQPQHF